These 27 T cell receptor beta chains were all obtained from the same sample, sequenced in a study of CD8 T cells in ankylosing spondylitis. TCRdb reprocessed the 5' RACE reads with MiXCR, giving one entry per CDR3 protein. The sample yields 30,000 to 45,000 distinct CDR3 sequences, 16% seen once. Sample: blood. These receptors originate from a male donor with ankylosing spondylitis or in good health (not recorded which).

V usage is TRBV12-3 or TRBV12-4 and J usage is TRBJ2-1, with a weak D call TRBD2 (6 bases). The CDR3 has 15 amino acids. V lost 0 bases and J 3 bases, leaving 9 bases between the germline ends. CDR3 DNA: TGTGCCAGCAGTTTAGCCCTGGGGGGCTACAATGAGCAGTTCTTC. It specifies CASSLALGGYNEQFF.

This clonotype occurred a few times. The chain is built from TRBV29-1 and TRBJ1-2; D might be TRBD1 (5 bases). Germline V gene lookup returns CDR1 SQVTM and CDR2 ANQGSEA. Trimming stripped 4 bases from V and 2 bases from J, with 11 bases between. This CDR3 comprises 13 residues. The CDR3 DNA reads TGCAGCGTTGGCAACAGGAAAAACTATGGCTACACCTTC. Amino acid sequence: CSVGNRKNYGYTF.

This clonotype turned up a few times. This chain joins TRBV7-3 and TRBJ2-1; TRBD2 matches 7 bases. The V gene's germline CDR1 is SGHTA and CDR2 FQGTGA. Trimming took 5 bases from V and 0 from J; bases not matched to a gene: 10. The CDR3 has 17 residues. CDR3 residues: CASSPASQRGSYNEQFF. The CDR3 DNA is TGTGCCAGCAGCCCGGCCTCCCAGCGGGGCTCCTACAATGAGCAGTTCTTC.

V gene TRBV7-2 combines with J gene TRBJ2-7, with 9 bases identical to TRBD2. The CDR3 loop spans 15 amino acids. The J segment lost 4 bases and the V segment lost 1 base, leaving 5 bases of the junction unmatched. Germline assignment: CDR1 SGHTA and CDR2 FQGNSA. The CDR3 DNA follows: TGTGCCAGCAGCTTAGGTAGCGGGAGTAAGTACGAGCAGTACTTC. This gives the protein CASSLGSGSKYEQYF.

The CDR3 DNA sequence: TGTGCCAGCGGCTTGGGGGACTGGCGTTTGGATACGCAGTATTTT. This sequence encodes CASGLGDWRLDTQYF. J is TRBJ2-3 and V is TRBV28; D possibly corresponds to TRBD2 (6 bases). CDR3 length: 15 residues. The germline CDR1 and CDR2 sequences are MDHEN and SYDVKM. V was pared by 8 bases and J by 6 bases, with 21 bases between.

This clonotype turned up a few times. V usage is TRBV10-3 and J usage is TRBJ2-7, with TRBD1 matching over 9 bases. CDR3 length: 15 residues. The junction had 6 bases not matched to a gene; V was cut back by 4 bases and J by 2 bases. Germline V gene sequence: CDR1 ENHRY, CDR2 SYGVKD. The CDR3 DNA reads as TGTGCCATCAGTGCCGGGACAGGGCGGCCCTACGAGCAGTACTTC. Residues: CAISAGTGRPYEQYF.

J is TRBJ1-5 and V is TRBV29-1; 9 nucleotides match TRBD1. The length of the CDR3 is 13 residues. V gave up 7 bases and J gave up 7 bases; unmatched junction bases: 8. CDR1 is SQVTM, CDR2 ANQGSEA, per germline. CDR3 sequence: CSAATGGGQPQHF. DNA of the CDR3: TGCAGCGCTGCGACAGGGGGGGGGCAGCCCCAGCATTTT.

The chain has TRBV20-1 and TRBJ1-4; 7 nucleotides match TRBD1. The germline V gene encodes CDR1 DFQATT and CDR2 SNEGSKA (reference sequence). The CDR3 runs 12 residues. Trimming removed 4 bases from V and 8 bases from J; junction bases left unmatched: 4. This CDR3 reads CSAKGTVEKLFF. In DNA, the CDR3 is TGCAGTGCTAAGGGGACAGTCGAAAAACTGTTTTTT.

The chain has TRBV5-1 and TRBJ2-5, with unresolved D. V shed 0 bases and J shed 6 bases, with 12 bases lying between them. In germline, CDR1 is SGHRS, CDR2 YFSETQ. The CDR3 runs 14 residues. The CDR3 nucleotides read TGCGCCAGCAGCTTGGCCAGACCGAATAAGACCCAGTACTTC. Protein: CASSLARPNKTQYF.

This clonotype was observed a handful of times. V is TRBV6-1 and J is TRBJ2-5; D uncertain. Germline V gene sequence: CDR1 MNHNS, CDR2 SASEGT. V was clipped by 1 base and J by 5 bases, with 11 bases between them. The CDR3 contains 14 residues. For the CDR3, the DNA is TGTGCCAGCAGTGAAGATCGGGCCAGGGAGACCCAGTACTTC. Protein sequence: CASSEDRARETQYF.

The chain is built from TRBV7-9 and TRBJ2-5; no reliable D call. Germline V gene data show CDR1 as SEHNR and CDR2 as FQNEAQ (reference sequence). This CDR3 region has 15 residues. Trimming stripped 1 base from V and 0 bases from J, with 9 bases between. The CDR3 loop is CASSLGAGYQETQYF. CDR3 DNA sequence: TGTGCCAGCAGCTTAGGGGCCGGGTACCAAGAGACCCAGTACTTC.

This clonotype was counted a few times. The chain employs TRBV27 and TRBJ2-2, with 7 bases lining up with TRBD2. This CDR3 comprises 15 residues. Germline trimming cut 2 bases from V and 6 bases from J; bases unmatched to any gene: 6. In germline, CDR1 is MNHEY, CDR2 SMNVEV (reference sequence). CDR3 amino acids: CASSLLGTIAGELFF. The CDR3 nucleotides are TGTGCCAGCAGTTTACTTGGGACTATAGCCGGGGAGCTGTTTTTT.

The J gene is TRBJ2-3, the V gene TRBV7-2; no clear D gene. This CDR3 comprises 14 residues. Germline CDR1 is SGHTA and CDR2 is FQGNSA. Trimming cost V 5 bases and J 0 bases, with 9 bases left between them. The CDR3 DNA follows: TGTGCCAGCAGCCCCCTAAGCAGCACAGATACGCAGTATTTT. This gives the protein CASSPLSSTDTQYF.

V and J are TRBV27 and TRBJ2-1; 8 bases fit TRBD2. Per germline, CDR1 MNHEY and CDR2 SMNVEV (reference sequence). V shed 3 bases, J shed 5 bases, and the junction held 15 bases outside the gene matches. CDR3 length: 18 residues. The CDR3 DNA reads TGTGCCAGCAGTTTCATCACTGCCGGGACTAGGGTCCACAATGAGCAGTTCTTC. It specifies CASSFITAGTRVHNEQFF.

This clonotype was seen more than once but under ten times. The chain carries TRBV5-1 and TRBJ2-1; 7 positions match TRBD1. The germline CDR1 and CDR2 sequences are SGHRS and YFSETQ. J gave up 4 bases and V 1 base, and 5 bases lay outside the gene matches. The CDR3 covers 15 residues. The CDR3 sequence is CASSLRDSSYNEQFF. The CDR3, as DNA: TGCGCCAGCAGCTTGCGGGACAGTAGTTACAATGAGCAGTTCTTC.

This clonotype was seen at least ten times. The rearrangement links TRBV6-5 to TRBJ2-7; a weak D match, TRBD1 (6 bases). Trimming cost V 0 bases and J 4 bases, with 13 bases left between them. This CDR3 is 15 amino acids long. The germline V gene has CDR1 MNHEY and CDR2 SVGAGI. In DNA, the CDR3 is TGTGCCAGCAGTTACTCGATGTACAGGGCGTACGAGCAGTACTTC. This encodes CASSYSMYRAYEQYF.

By frequency in the sample, this clonotype is medium-sized. The rearrangement joins TRBV29-1 to TRBJ2-1; D not certain. The CDR3 contains 11 residues. V shed 8 bases and J shed 5 bases, with 10 bases lying between them. In germline, CDR1 is SQVTM, CDR2 ANQGSEA. The CDR3, as DNA: TGCAGCTACGGCGCGGACAATGAGCAGTTCTTC. Translated, it gives CSYGADNEQFF.

Only a few counts were recorded for this clonotype. The rearrangement uses TRBV21-1 and TRBJ1-4; TRBD1 is the table's D call and was not checked against the DNA. TRBV21-1 is shown as a pseudogene. The CDR3 runs 19 residues. The CDR3 DNA is TGTGCCAGCAGCAAAGTTCCCCTGACAGTGACTAGACCTAATGAAAAACTGTTTTTT. Amino acid sequence: CASSKVPLTVTRPNEKLFF.

V usage is TRBV28 and J usage is TRBJ1-1; D not resolved. V lost 8 bases to trimming and J lost 1 base, with 5 bases between them. Germline V gene data show CDR1 as MDHEN and CDR2 as SYDVKM. CDR3 size: 11 residues. The DNA for the CDR3 is TGTGCCAGCCTCCAGAACACTGAAGCTTTCTTT. This codes for CASLQNTEAFF.

This clonotype has more than one count but fewer than ten. The V and J genes are TRBV5-1 and TRBJ2-3; D not resolved. Trimming removed 4 bases at V and 4 bases at J, with 10 bases between. This CDR3 spans 13 amino acids. Germline CDR1 and CDR2: SGHRS and YFSETQ. In DNA form, the CDR3 reads TGCGCCAGCAGCCCGGGTGGCGCAGATACGCAGTATTTT. It translates to CASSPGGADTQYF.

The V gene is TRBV12-3 or TRBV12-4, the J gene TRBJ1-1; 8 bases match TRBD1. The V segment lost 6 bases and the J segment 4 bases; nucleotides outside the gene matches: 10. This CDR3 spans 15 amino acids. The DNA for the CDR3 is TGTGCCAGCAGGCCCTTGGACAGGGTGGCCACTGAAGCTTTCTTT. Its translation: CASRPLDRVATEAFF.

The sample holds many counts of this clonotype. V and J are TRBV9 and TRBJ2-7, with D possibly being TRBD2 (5 bases). This CDR3 spans 15 amino acids. Germline V gives CDR1 SGDLS, CDR2 YYNGEE. Between the trimmed V and J ends, which lost 0 bases and 2 bases, there was a span of 12 bases. The CDR3 bases are TGTGCCAGCAGCGTAGGAGTGGGAGCGGCCTACGAGCAGTACTTC. Its protein product is CASSVGVGAAYEQYF.

J is TRBJ1-4 and V is TRBV29-1; D perhaps matches TRBD1 (6 bases). Deletions cut 5 bases from V and 3 bases from J, with 19 bases between. Germline values: CDR1 SQVTM, CDR2 ANQGSEA. CDR3 length: 16 amino acids. The DNA for the CDR3 is TGCAGCGTTAAACTCTACCCGACAGGAGCTAATGAAAAACTGTTTTTT. This codes for CSVKLYPTGANEKLFF.

In this sample, this clonotype turned up a few times. The CDR3 DNA is TGTGCCAGCAGCTTAGATTGTGGGGGCCTGGGCCGACCAACTAATGAAAAACTGTTTTTT. As protein: CASSLDCGGLGRPTNEKLFF. V gene TRBV7-9 combines with J gene TRBJ1-4; weak D call: TRBD1 (6 bases). This CDR3 is 20 amino acids long. Trimming removed 1 base at V and 0 bases at J, with 21 bases between. Germline values: CDR1 SEHNR, CDR2 FQNEAQ (reference sequence).

This clonotype was detected only a few times. CDR3 sequence: CASSQSLGRDTQYF. The CDR3 DNA follows: TGCGCCAGCAGCCAATCGCTAGGTAGAGATACGCAGTATTTT. The rearrangement joins TRBV4-3 to TRBJ2-3; D remains ambiguous. Looked up from germline, CDR1 is LGHNA and CDR2 is YSLEER. With 2 bases removed from V and 5 bases from J, the gap between germline ends came to 11 bases. This CDR3 contains 14 residues.

This clonotype was picked up a small number of times. The chain couples TRBV28 to TRBJ2-2; a possible D gene is TRBD1 (5 bases). The CDR3 covers 16 residues. V dropped 6 bases and J dropped 1 base, with 15 bases sitting between them. In germline, CDR1 is MDHEN, CDR2 SYDVKM. The CDR3 protein is CASSLTGEQNTGELFF. The CDR3, as DNA: TGTGCCAGCAGCCTTACAGGAGAACAGAACACCGGGGAGCTGTTTTTT.

There are a few counts of this clonotype. The rearrangement uses TRBV4-2 and TRBJ1-4; weak D call: TRBD1 (5 bases). V dropped 5 bases and J dropped 4 bases, with 11 bases sitting between them. The CDR3 is 14 amino acids. Germline assignment: CDR1 LGHNA and CDR2 YNFKEQ. Written as DNA, the CDR3 is TGTGCCAGCAGCTACCGGGACGGTAATGAAAAACTGTTTTTT. Encoded protein: CASSYRDGNEKLFF.